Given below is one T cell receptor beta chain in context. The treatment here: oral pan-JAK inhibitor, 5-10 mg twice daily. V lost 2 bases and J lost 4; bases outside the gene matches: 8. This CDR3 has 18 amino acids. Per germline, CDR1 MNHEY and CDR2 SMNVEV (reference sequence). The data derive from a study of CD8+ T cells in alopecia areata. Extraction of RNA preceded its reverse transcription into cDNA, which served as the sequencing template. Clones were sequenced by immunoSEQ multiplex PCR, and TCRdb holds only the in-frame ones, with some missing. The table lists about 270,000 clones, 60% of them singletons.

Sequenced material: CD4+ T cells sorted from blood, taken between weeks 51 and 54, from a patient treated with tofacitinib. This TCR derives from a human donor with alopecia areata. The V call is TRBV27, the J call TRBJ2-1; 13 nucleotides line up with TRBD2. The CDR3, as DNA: TGTGCCAGCAGTTTACGGACTAGCGGGGGCCCAGGTTACAATGAGCAGTTCTTC. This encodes CASSLRTSGGPGYNEQFF.